A single sample gave rise to the 24 T cell receptor beta chains below, sequenced in a study of human thymus T cells. Sequenced by immunoSEQ multiplex PCR; TCRdb stores in-frame clones only, minus some. Seen here are around 70,000 clones, approximately 95% observed once, and the top ten hold approximately 0.031%. Thymus tissue was removed during corrective cardiac surgery. The source material was thymus tissue. The receptor set was obtained from a girl less than two years old with a congenital heart defect but otherwise immunologically healthy.

This sequence joins TRBV19 and TRBJ2-7; 8 bases line up with TRBD1. The J segment lost 2 bases and the V segment lost 4 bases, leaving 10 bases of the junction unmatched. This CDR3 has 16 residues. Germline V gene data show CDR1 as LNHDA and CDR2 as SQIVND (reference sequence). The CDR3 sequence is CASSSRGQASPYEQYF. CDR3 coding DNA: TGTGCCAGTAGTAGCCGGGGACAGGCCTCCCCCTACGAGCAGTACTTC.

The rearrangement uses TRBV9 and TRBJ2-7, with D possibly matching TRBD2 (5 bases). The CDR3 loop spans 18 amino acids. V was shortened by 0 bases and J by 3 bases, with 22 bases between the two germline ends. Germline-derived CDR1 and CDR2 are SGDLS and YYNGEE. The CDR3 DNA follows: TGTGCCAGCAGCGTAGGGACTGCTGGACGTGGTGAGGACTACGAGCAGTACTTC. This translates into CASSVGTAGRGEDYEQYF.

V and J are TRBV7-9 and TRBJ2-3; 11 bases align to TRBD2. CDR1 and CDR2 (germline): SEHNR, FQNEAQ (reference sequence). This CDR3 has 16 amino acids. V dropped 2 bases and J dropped 2; count of bases not matched to a gene: 3. CDR3 DNA: TGTGCCAGCAGCTTAAGGGGACTAGCGGTCACAGATACGCAGTATTTT. It yields the protein CASSLRGLAVTDTQYF.

This chain uses TRBV14 with TRBJ2-7; 10 bases match TRBD2. Germline V gives CDR1 SGHDN, CDR2 FVKESK. V was pared by 4 bases and J by 3 bases, with 6 bases of the junction left unmatched. The CDR3 consists of 15 residues. The CDR3 DNA reads TGTGCCAGCAGCCTAGCCGGGACTAGCGTCTACGAGCAGTACTTC. Translated: CASSLAGTSVYEQYF.

In regard to this clone: At one boundary the junction diverges from the germline segment, which might be a read error. The chain joins TRBV28 to TRBJ1-5; D is undetermined. The CDR3 has 14 residues. CDR1 MDHEN and CDR2 SYDVKM come from the germline V gene. The CDR3 DNA reads as TGTGCCAGCAGTCTATGGACGGCGAGACAGCCCCAGCATTTT. Its protein is CASSLWTARQPQHF.

This clone was found once. The V gene is TRBV5-1, the J gene TRBJ2-6; 10 bases are a match to TRBD2. CDR3 length: 18 amino acids. V lost 2 bases to trimming and J lost 0 bases; unmatched junction nucleotides: 5. Germline V CDR1 and CDR2: SGHRS, YFSETQ. CDR3 loop: CASSFPGTSASGANVLTF. The CDR3 DNA reads TGCGCCAGCAGCTTCCCCGGGACTAGCGCCTCTGGGGCCAACGTCCTGACTTTC.

The CDR3 reads CASSLDKRTGQFDEQYF. The CDR3 DNA follows: TGTGCCAGCAGCTTAGACAAAAGGACAGGGCAATTTGACGAGCAGTACTTC. The J gene is TRBJ2-7, the V gene TRBV11-2, with 8 bases fitting TRBD1. V lost 0 bases and J lost 5; bases outside the gene matches: 12. Germline V gene data show CDR1 as SGHAT and CDR2 as FQNNGV. CDR3 length: 17 amino acids.

Only one count was recorded for this clone. V gene TRBV5-1 combines with J gene TRBJ1-2; D is unclear. Germline V gene sequence: CDR1 SGHRS, CDR2 YFSETQ. The CDR3 totals 15 residues. Trimming shortened V by 0 bases and J by 2 bases, and 11 bases separated the two germline ends. CDR3 loop: CASSLALRQNYGYTF. The CDR3 nucleotides read TGCGCCAGCAGCTTGGCCTTGAGGCAAAACTATGGCTACACCTTC.

The chain carries TRBV28 and TRBJ2-1; 7 nucleotides match TRBD2. This CDR3 has 18 residues. V gave up 6 bases and J gave up 7 bases; unmatched junction bases: 21. Germline loops: CDR1 MDHEN, CDR2 SYDVKM. CDR3 nucleotide sequence: TGTGCCAGCAGCTCTTCCCCTTTCCAGCGGGGAGTGGGAAATGAGCAGTTCTTC. Translation gives CASSSSPFQRGVGNEQFF. Drawing the rest from reference TRBV28 and TRBJ2-1, the complete variable domain is DVKVTQSSRYLVKRTGEKVFLECVQDMDHENMFWYRQDPGLGLRLIYFSYDVKMKEKGDIPEGYSVSREKKERFSLILESASTNQTSMYLCASSSSPFQRGVGNEQFFGPGTRLTVL.

The rearrangement links TRBV5-6 to TRBJ1-2; D ambiguous. V lost 5 bases and J 6 bases, leaving 14 bases between the germline ends. From germline, CDR1 is SGHDT and CDR2 YYEEEE. The CDR3 has 13 residues. Here the CDR3 DNA reads TGTGCCAGCAGTCGCGGTCTGGGGAATGGCTACACCTTC. Amino acids: CASSRGLGNGYTF.

This clone has just one count. The chain employs TRBV19 and TRBJ1-1; no reliable D call. The length of the CDR3 is 15 residues. Between the trimmed V and J ends, which lost 2 bases and 4 bases, there was a span of 14 bases. Germline-derived CDR1 and CDR2 are LNHDA and SQIVND (reference sequence). The CDR3 is CASSIMREVGTEAFF. In DNA form, the CDR3 reads TGTGCCAGTAGTATAATGAGGGAGGTTGGCACTGAAGCTTTCTTT.

This chain connects TRBV7-9 to TRBJ2-7; 10 nucleotides line up with TRBD2. With 5 bases clipped from V and 3 bases from J, the junction kept 7 bases outside the gene matches. The CDR3 runs 15 residues. Germline V gene sequence: CDR1 SEHNR, CDR2 FQNEAQ (reference sequence). The CDR3 reads CASSPAGLAIYEQYF. Here the CDR3 DNA reads TGTGCCAGCAGCCCGGCGGGACTAGCGATCTACGAGCAGTACTTC. Full variable domain (outside the CDR3, taken from reference TRBV7-9 and TRBJ2-7): DTGVSQNPRHKITKRGQNVTFRCDPISEHNRLYWYRQTLGQGPEFLTYFQNEAQLEKSRLLSDRFSAERPKGSFSTLEIQRTEQGDSAMYLCASSPAGLAIYEQYFGPGTRLTVT.

The V and J genes are TRBV5-6 and TRBJ1-1; weak D call: TRBD1 (6 bases). The CDR3 totals 14 residues. The V gene's germline CDR1 is SGHDT and CDR2 YYEEEE. V dropped 4 bases and J dropped 4 bases, with 14 bases sitting between them. The CDR3 DNA reads as TGTGCCAGCAGCCGGGGGCGGGTTACCACTGAAGCTTTCTTT. The encoded protein is CASSRGRVTTEAFF.

In DNA form, the CDR3 reads TGTGCCAGCAGCTTAGGACAGGGGGATGGCTACACCTTC. Its protein is CASSLGQGDGYTF. The rearrangement uses TRBV11-2 and TRBJ1-2; 9 nucleotides match TRBD1. Germline V gives CDR1 SGHAT, CDR2 FQNNGV. The length of the CDR3 is 13 residues. The V gene end was trimmed by 1 base and the J gene end by 6 bases; junction bases not matched to a gene: 0.

The V call is TRBV30, the J call TRBJ2-5; TRBD2 matches 12 bases. Germline trimming cut 1 base from V and 3 bases from J; bases unmatched to any gene: 6. The CDR3 consists of 16 residues. Germline assignment: CDR1 GTSNPN and CDR2 SVGIG (reference sequence). In DNA, the CDR3 is TGTGCCTGGAGTGCCTTGACTAGCGGGAGAGAAGAGACCCAGTACTTC. It encodes CAWSALTSGREETQYF.

This chain joins TRBV19 and TRBJ2-7, with D perhaps TRBD1 (5 bases). Germline lookup yields CDR1 LNHDA and CDR2 SQIVND (reference sequence). V was cut by 5 bases and J by 1 base, with 21 bases left in between. The CDR3 spans 17 residues. Here the CDR3 DNA reads TGTGCCAGTAGTGTAATTTGTCACAGGAAGCAGTCCTACGAGCAGTACTTC. Encoded protein: CASSVICHRKQSYEQYF.

J is TRBJ2-1 and V is TRBV7-7; tentative D call: TRBD2 (5 bases). V shed 4 bases and J shed 9 bases, with 22 bases lying between them. Germline V gene sequence: CDR1 SSHAT, CDR2 FNYEAQ (reference sequence). The CDR3 covers 16 residues. The DNA for the CDR3 is TGTGCCAGCAGCTCCCTAGAGGGAGTCGGTATAGGTGAGCAGTTCTTC. Its translation is CASSSLEGVGIGEQFF.

This chain links TRBV9 with TRBJ1-1, with D unresolved. The V end was cut by 1 base, the J end by 6 bases, with 13 bases between. The germline V gene has CDR1 SGDLS and CDR2 YYNGEE. This CDR3 comprises 14 residues. This CDR3 reads CASSVTLSGAEAFF. Here the CDR3 DNA reads TGTGCCAGCAGCGTAACCCTCTCGGGTGCTGAAGCTTTCTTT.

The J gene is TRBJ1-2, the V gene TRBV29-1; 8 bases map to TRBD1. Germline assignment: CDR1 SQVTM and CDR2 ANQGSEA. The CDR3 is 17 residues long. V trimming: 4 bases; J trimming: 6 bases; junction bases outside the gene matches: 19. The CDR3 coding sequence is TGCAGCGTTGGAGGCGTCGGACAGGGACTTTCTGCGGATGGCTACACCTTC. Encoded protein: CSVGGVGQGLSADGYTF.

The chain carries TRBV27 and TRBJ2-3; the match to TRBD2 covers 12 bases. V gave up 7 bases and J gave up 7 bases; unmatched junction bases: 6. Germline-derived CDR1 and CDR2 are MNHEY and SMNVEV (reference sequence). There are 14 residues in the CDR3. The CDR3 reads CASKASGRAYTQYF. CDR3 DNA sequence: TGTGCCAGCAAGGCTAGCGGGAGGGCCTATACGCAGTATTTT.

The chain employs TRBV4-2 and TRBJ2-1, with 10 bases that match TRBD2. CDR1 and CDR2 (germline): LGHNA, YNFKEQ. Unmatched junction bases numbered 16, after V lost 0 bases and J lost 8 bases. The CDR3 runs 19 residues. The CDR3 DNA sequence: TGTGCCAGCAGCCAAGAGCGCGACCGACAGCGGGAGGGCATCGATGAGCAGTTCTTC. Translated, it gives CASSQERDRQREGIDEQFF.

The J gene is TRBJ2-1, the V gene TRBV2; TRBD2 matches at 8 bases. The CDR3 extends over 15 amino acids. V gave up 3 bases and J gave up 4 bases; unmatched junction bases: 5. Germline lookup yields CDR1 SNHLY and CDR2 FYNNEI. Here the CDR3 DNA reads TGTGCCAGCAGTGAGGGCGCGGGAGGATACAATGAGCAGTTCTTC. Its protein product is CASSEGAGGYNEQFF.

V and J are TRBV19 and TRBJ2-1; 10 bases are shared with TRBD2. The CDR3 length is 16 residues. Germline trimming cut 5 bases from V and 7 bases from J; bases unmatched to any gene: 11. The germline V gene has CDR1 LNHDA and CDR2 SQIVND (reference sequence). As DNA, the CDR3 is TGTGCCAGTAGTCCGTCTAGCGGGAGTTTGAGAAATGAGCAGTTCTTC. Amino acids: CASSPSSGSLRNEQFF.

This rearrangement joins TRBV19 to TRBJ1-5; D ambiguous. This CDR3 is 16 amino acids long. V lost 6 bases, J lost 4 bases, and 19 bases lay in between. CDR1 and CDR2 (germline): LNHDA, SQIVND (reference sequence). The CDR3 sequence: CASSLTLGPLNQPQHF. For the CDR3, the DNA is TGTGCCAGTAGCCTCACCCTCGGGCCCCTGAATCAGCCCCAGCATTTT.